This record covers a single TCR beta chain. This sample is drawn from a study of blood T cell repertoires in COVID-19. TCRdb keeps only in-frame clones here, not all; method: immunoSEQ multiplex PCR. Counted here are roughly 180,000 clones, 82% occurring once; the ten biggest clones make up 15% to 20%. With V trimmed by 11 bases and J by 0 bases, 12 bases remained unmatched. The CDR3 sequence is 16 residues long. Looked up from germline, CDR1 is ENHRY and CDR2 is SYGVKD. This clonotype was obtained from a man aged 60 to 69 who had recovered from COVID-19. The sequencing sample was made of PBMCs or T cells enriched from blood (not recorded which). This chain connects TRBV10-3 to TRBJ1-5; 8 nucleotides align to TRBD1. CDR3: CASSGTGIYSNQPQHF. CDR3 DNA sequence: TGTGCCTCCTCCGGGACAGGAATATATAGCAATCAGCCCCAGCATTTT.